This TCR beta chain appears in the sequencing data of a study of shared T cell receptors in the human thymus. This table comes from immunoSEQ multiplex PCR, and its TCRdb copy is limited to in-frame clones, with some not included. Of more than 550,000 clones listed, 80% to 90% are singletons. The V and J ends lost 1 base and 7 bases respectively, with 22 bases between them. This CDR3 is 17 amino acids long. CDR1 and CDR2 from the germline V gene are SGHAT and FQNNGV. The same specimen was also included in a second study, on human thymus T cells. That investigation notes: Having surgery to correct congenital heart defects, healthy Finnish infants acted as the donors. From resections taken during corrective heart surgery, the thymus tissue was obtained. Thymic and blood repertoires appeared to show biased V and J gene usage.

This rearrangement joins TRBV11-2 to TRBJ1-1; D ambiguous. The clonotype originates from a girl under three years old with a congenital heart defect. The sequencing sample was made of thymocytes. The CDR3 DNA follows: TGTGCCAGCAGCTTAGCGTCCGCCCCTAGGTTGCGGCGTGAAGCTTTCTTT. As protein: CASSLASAPRLRREAFF.